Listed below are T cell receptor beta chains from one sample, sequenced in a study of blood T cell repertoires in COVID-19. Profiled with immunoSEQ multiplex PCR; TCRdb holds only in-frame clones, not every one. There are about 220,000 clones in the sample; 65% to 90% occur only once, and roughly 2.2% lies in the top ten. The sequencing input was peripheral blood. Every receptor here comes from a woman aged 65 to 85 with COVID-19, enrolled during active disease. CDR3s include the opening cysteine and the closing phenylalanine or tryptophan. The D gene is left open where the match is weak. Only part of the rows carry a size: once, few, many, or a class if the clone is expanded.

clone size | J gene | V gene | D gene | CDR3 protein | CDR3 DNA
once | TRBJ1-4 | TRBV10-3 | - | CAISVSGVGGEKLFF | TGTGCCATCAGTGTCTCGGGGGTCGGGGGTGAAAAACTGTTTTTT
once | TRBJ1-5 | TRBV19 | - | CATEWGGNQPQHF | TGTGCCACCGAGTGGGGAGGCAATCAGCCCCAGCATTTT
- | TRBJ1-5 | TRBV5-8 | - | CASSRSWSNQPQHF | TGTGCCAGCAGCCGGTCCTGGAGCAATCAGCCCCAGCATTTT
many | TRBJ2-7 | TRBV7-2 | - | CASSSQAGVGSYEQYF | TGTGCCAGCAGCTCCCAAGCAGGGGTAGGCTCCTACGAGCAGTACTTC
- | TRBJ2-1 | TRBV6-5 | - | CASSYGMGEDEQFF | TGTGCCAGCAGTTACGGGATGGGGGAGGATGAGCAGTTCTTC
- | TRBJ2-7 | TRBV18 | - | CASSPSDHEQYF | TGTGCCAGCTCACCTAGCGACCACGAGCAGTACTTC
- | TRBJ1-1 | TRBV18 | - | CASSPRSDTGLNTEAFF | TGTGCCAGCTCACCACGTAGCGATACAGGGTTAAACACTGAAGCTTTCTTT
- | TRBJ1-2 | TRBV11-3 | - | CASSLGDTVYYGYTF | TGTGCCAGCAGCTTAGGAGACACGGTTTACTATGGCTACACCTTC
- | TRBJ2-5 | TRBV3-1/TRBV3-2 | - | CASSQDRHDGETQYF | TGTGCCAGCAGCCAAGATCGACATGATGGAGAGACCCAGTACTTC
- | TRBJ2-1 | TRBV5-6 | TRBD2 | CASSLVLVGGYNEQFF | TGTGCCAGCAGCTTGGTCCTCGTCGGGGGGTACAATGAGCAGTTCTTC
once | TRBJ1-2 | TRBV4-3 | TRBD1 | CASSQERQGAYYGYTF | TGCGCCAGCAGCCAAGAACGACAGGGGGCATACTATGGCTACACCTTC
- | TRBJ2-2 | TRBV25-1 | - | CASSEYRPEGELFF | TGTGCCAGCAGTGAATATCGGCCGGAGGGGGAGCTGTTTTTT
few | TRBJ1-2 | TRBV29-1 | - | CSGGQIDYGYTF | TGCAGCGGCGGACAGATCGACTATGGCTACACCTTC
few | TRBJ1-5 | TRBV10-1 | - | CASSAIRVPGRHLPQHF | TGCGCCAGCAGTGCGATACGGGTCCCGGGGAGGCATCTGCCCCAGCATTTT
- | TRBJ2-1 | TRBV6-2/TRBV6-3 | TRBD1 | CASSPIQGSEQFF | TGTGCCAGCAGTCCGATACAGGGGAGTGAGCAGTTCTTC
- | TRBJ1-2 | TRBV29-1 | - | CSVGGAGAGGYTF | TGCAGCGTTGGCGGCGCGGGGGCCGGTGGCTACACCTTC
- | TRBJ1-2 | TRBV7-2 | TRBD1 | CASSTGQGAVYGYTF | TGTGCCAGCAGCACCGGACAGGGGGCAGTTTATGGCTACACCTTC
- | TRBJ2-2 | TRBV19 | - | CASNRERAGELFF | TGTGCCAGTAACAGGGAACGGGCCGGGGAGCTGTTTTTT
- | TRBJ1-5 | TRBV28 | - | CASSSDRDTYQPQHF | TGTGCCAGCAGTTCCGATCGGGACACGTATCAGCCCCAGCATTTT
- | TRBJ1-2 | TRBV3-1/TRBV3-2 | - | CASSHRSYGYTF | TGTGCCAGCAGCCACAGATCCTATGGCTACACCTTC
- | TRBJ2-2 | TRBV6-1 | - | CASSEGRGYGYTGELFF | TGTGCCAGCAGTGAAGGGAGAGGGTATGGATACACCGGGGAGCTGTTTTTT
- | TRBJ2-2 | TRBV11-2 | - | CASSLSTWGRTGELFF | TGTGCCAGCAGCTTAAGTACGTGGGGGAGGACCGGGGAGCTGTTTTTT
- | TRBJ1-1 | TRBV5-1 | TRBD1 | CASSFQGATEAFF | TGCGCCAGCAGCTTCCAGGGGGCCACTGAAGCTTTCTTT
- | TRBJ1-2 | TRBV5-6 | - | CASSAGAGANYGYTF | TGTGCCAGCAGCGCCGGGGCAGGGGCGAACTATGGCTACACCTTC
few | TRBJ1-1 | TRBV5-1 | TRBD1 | CASSSTGGVTEAFF | TGCGCCAGCAGCTCGACAGGGGGTGTCACTGAAGCTTTCTTT
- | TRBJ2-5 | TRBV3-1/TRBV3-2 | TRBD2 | CASSQDLAGAWETQYF | TGTGCCAGCAGCCAAGATCTGGCGGGAGCCTGGGAGACCCAGTACTTC
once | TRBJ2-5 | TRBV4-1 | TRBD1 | CASSQDAIRQGQETQYF | TGCGCCAGCAGCCAAGATGCGATACGACAGGGGCAAGAGACCCAGTACTTC
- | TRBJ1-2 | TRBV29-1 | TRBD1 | CSVNPGQGYGYTF | TGCAGCGTCAATCCGGGACAGGGTTATGGCTACACCTTC
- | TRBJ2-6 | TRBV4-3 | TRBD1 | CASQRSPGQGPSGANVLTF | TGCGCCAGCCAACGAAGCCCGGGACAGGGTCCCTCTGGGGCCAACGTCCTGACTTTC
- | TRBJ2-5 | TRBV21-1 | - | CASSKGRPRETQYF | TGTGCCAGCAGCAAAGGTAGGCCCAGGGAGACCCAGTACTTC
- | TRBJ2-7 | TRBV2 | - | CASSALYLRESLEQYF | TGTGCCAGCAGTGCCTTATATCTCAGGGAATCCCTCGAGCAGTACTTC
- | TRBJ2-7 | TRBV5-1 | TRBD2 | CASSLDLAGAYEQYF | TGCGCCAGCAGCTTGGACCTAGCGGGAGCCTACGAGCAGTACTTC
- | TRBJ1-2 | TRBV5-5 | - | CASSPTVTNYGYTF | TGTGCCAGCAGCCCGACAGTGACTAACTATGGCTACACCTTC
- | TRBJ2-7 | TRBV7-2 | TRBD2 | CASSLGLAGAYEQYF | TGTGCCAGCAGCTTGGGACTAGCGGGAGCCTACGAGCAGTACTTC
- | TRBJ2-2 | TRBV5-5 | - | CASSLAAGINTGELFF | TGTGCCAGCAGCTTGGCTGCAGGGATAAACACCGGGGAGCTGTTTTTT
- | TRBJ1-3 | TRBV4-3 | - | CASSQGQGFGNTIYF | TGCGCCAGCAGCCAGGGACAAGGCTTTGGAAACACCATATATTTT
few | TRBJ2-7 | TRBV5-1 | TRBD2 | CASSFPPLAGGVEQYF | TGCGCCAGCAGCTTCCCACCTCTAGCGGGAGGCGTGGAGCAGTACTTC
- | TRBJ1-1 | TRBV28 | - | CASSTPDSKGTEAFF | TGTGCCAGCAGTACCCCCGACAGTAAGGGAACTGAAGCTTTCTTT
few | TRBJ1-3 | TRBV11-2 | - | CASSVNPGAGNTIYF | TGTGCCAGCAGCGTGAACCCAGGGGCGGGAAACACCATATATTTT
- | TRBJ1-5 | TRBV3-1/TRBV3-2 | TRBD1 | CASSQVRDSDSNQPQHF | TGTGCCAGCAGCCAAGTTAGGGACAGTGACAGCAATCAGCCCCAGCATTTT
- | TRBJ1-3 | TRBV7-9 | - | CASSFLGQSRNTIYF | TGTGCCAGCAGCTTCCTAGGACAGTCAAGAAACACCATATATTTT
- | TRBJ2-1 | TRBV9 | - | CASSVLSGTYNEQFF | TGTGCCAGCAGCGTACTCTCCGGGACCTACAATGAGCAGTTCTTC
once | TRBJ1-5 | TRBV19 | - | CASSIVQEFDQPQHF | TGTGCCAGTAGTATAGTCCAGGAATTTGATCAGCCCCAGCATTTT
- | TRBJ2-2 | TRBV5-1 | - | CASSLARVITGELFF | TGCGCCAGCAGCTTGGCCAGGGTAATTACCGGGGAGCTGTTTTTT
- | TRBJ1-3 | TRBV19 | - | CASSKTVSGNTIYF | TGTGCCAGTAGTAAGACAGTCTCTGGAAACACCATATATTTT
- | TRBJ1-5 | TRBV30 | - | CAWSPLGGRPSNQPQHF | TGTGCCTGGAGCCCCCTCGGGGGGCGCCCGAGCAATCAGCCCCAGCATTTT